This TCR beta chain was retrieved from a study of T-cell reconstitution after alpha-beta-depleted transplantation in children. Regarding the study as a whole: T cells produced anew were the main source of T-cell counts and diversity one year after transplant. Alpha-beta T cells about two months after transplant reportedly derived from several hundred expanded graft clones.

A library of TCRbeta sequences, prepared with unique molecular identifiers, was generated. TCRdb reprocessed the PCR reads with MiXCR, giving one entry per CDR3 protein. Here the sample spans 70,000 or so distinct CDR3 sequences, approximately 11% being singletons. This clonotype occurred many times. No antigen is known for it. With 5 bases clipped from V and 1 base from J, the junction kept 8 bases outside the gene matches. Germline V lookup: CDR1 SEHNR, CDR2 FQNEAQ (reference sequence). The CDR3 has 16 residues. The TCR sequence derives from a boy aged 5-17 years with acute myeloid leukemia, due to receive a stem cell transplant. Specimen: PBMCs, collected before TCRalphabeta/CD19-depleted stem cell transplant. This chain uses TRBV7-9 with TRBJ2-1, with TRBD1 identical over 7 bases. The CDR3 spells CASSGPPGQSYNEQFF. The CDR3 DNA is TGTGCCAGCAGCGGTCCTCCGGGACAGTCCTACAATGAGCAGTTCTTC.